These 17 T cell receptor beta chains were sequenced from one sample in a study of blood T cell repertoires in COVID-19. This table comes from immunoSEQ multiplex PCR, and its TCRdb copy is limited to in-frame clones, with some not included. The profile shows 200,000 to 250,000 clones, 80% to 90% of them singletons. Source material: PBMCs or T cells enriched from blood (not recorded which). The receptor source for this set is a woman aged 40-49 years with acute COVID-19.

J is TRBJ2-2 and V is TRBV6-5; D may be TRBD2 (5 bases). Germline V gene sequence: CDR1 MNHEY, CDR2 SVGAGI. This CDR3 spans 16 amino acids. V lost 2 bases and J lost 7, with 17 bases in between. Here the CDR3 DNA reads TGTGCCAGCAGTTACCGCCCCCGGACTCCGGGCGGGGAGCTGTTTTTT. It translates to CASSYRPRTPGGELFF.

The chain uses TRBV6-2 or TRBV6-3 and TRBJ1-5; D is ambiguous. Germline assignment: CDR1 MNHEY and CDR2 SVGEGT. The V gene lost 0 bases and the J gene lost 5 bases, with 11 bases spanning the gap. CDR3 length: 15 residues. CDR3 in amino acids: CASSYSIAGDQPQHF. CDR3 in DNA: TGTGCCAGCAGTTACTCGATCGCCGGGGATCAGCCCCAGCATTTT.

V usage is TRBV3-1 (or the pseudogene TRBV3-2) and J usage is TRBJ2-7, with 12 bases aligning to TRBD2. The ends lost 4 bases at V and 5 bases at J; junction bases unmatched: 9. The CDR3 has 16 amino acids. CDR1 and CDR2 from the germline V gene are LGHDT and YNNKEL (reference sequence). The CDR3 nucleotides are TGTGCCAGCAGCCTAAATCCTAGCGGGAGGGCCCACGAGCAGTACTTC. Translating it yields CASSLNPSGRAHEQYF.

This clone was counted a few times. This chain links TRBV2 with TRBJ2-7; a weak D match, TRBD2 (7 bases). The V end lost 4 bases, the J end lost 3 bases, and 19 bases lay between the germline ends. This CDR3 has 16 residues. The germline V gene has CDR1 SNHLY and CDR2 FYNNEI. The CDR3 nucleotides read TGTGCCAGCAGTGGCGTGAAGTGGGGGGGCAACTACGAGCAGTACTTC. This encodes CASSGVKWGGNYEQYF.

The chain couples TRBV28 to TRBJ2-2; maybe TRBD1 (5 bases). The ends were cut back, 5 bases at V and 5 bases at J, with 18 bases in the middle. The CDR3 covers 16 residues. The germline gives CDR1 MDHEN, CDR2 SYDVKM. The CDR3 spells CASSPWTTSRTGELFF. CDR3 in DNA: TGTGCCAGCAGTCCCTGGACAACCTCGAGGACCGGGGAGCTGTTTTTT.

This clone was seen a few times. The DNA of the CDR3 is TGTGCCAGCAGCGTAGGTGACTTCTACGGGGAGCTGTTTTTT. It translates to CASSVGDFYGELFF. The rearrangement uses TRBV9 and TRBJ2-2, with no clear D. CDR1 and CDR2 (germline): SGDLS, YYNGEE. The CDR3 sequence is 14 residues long. V lost 0 bases and J lost 7, with 10 bases in between.

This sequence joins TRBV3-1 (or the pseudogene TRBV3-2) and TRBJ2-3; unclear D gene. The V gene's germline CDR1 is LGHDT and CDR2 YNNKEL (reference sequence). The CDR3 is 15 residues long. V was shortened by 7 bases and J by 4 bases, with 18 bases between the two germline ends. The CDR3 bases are TGTGCCAGCACCCCCAGCCGGCTAGAGCCAGATACGCAGTATTTT. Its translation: CASTPSRLEPDTQYF.

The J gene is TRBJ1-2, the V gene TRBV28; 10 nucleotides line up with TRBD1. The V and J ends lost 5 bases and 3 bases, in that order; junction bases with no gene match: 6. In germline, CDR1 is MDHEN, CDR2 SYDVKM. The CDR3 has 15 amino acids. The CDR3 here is CASSTGDRGHYGYTF. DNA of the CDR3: TGTGCCAGCAGTACCGGGGACAGGGGACACTATGGCTACACCTTC.

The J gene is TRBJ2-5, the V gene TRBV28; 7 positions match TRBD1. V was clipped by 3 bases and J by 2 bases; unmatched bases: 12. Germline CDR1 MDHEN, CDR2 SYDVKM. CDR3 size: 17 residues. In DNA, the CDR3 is TGTGCCAGCAGTTTTGCCTCGGCAGGGGGAACACAAGAGACCCAGTACTTC. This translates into CASSFASAGGTQETQYF.

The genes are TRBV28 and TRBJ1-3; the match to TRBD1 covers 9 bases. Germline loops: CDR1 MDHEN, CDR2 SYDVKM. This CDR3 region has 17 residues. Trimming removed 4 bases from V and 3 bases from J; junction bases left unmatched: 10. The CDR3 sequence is CASSSAGTGRSGNTIYF. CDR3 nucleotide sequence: TGTGCCAGCAGTTCCGCCGGGACAGGGCGTAGTGGAAACACCATATATTTT.

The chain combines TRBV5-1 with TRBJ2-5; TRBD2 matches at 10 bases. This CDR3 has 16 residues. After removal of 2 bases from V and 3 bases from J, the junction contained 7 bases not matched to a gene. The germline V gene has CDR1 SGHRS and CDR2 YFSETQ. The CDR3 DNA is TGCGCCAGCAGCTTATGGACTAGCGGAGATAAAGAGACCCAGTACTTC. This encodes CASSLWTSGDKETQYF.

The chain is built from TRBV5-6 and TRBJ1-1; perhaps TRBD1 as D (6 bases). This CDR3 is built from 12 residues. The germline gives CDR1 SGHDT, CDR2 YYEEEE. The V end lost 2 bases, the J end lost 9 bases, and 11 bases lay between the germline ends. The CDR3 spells CASSFGDKKAFF. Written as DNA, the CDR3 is TGTGCCAGCAGCTTTGGGGACAAAAAAGCTTTCTTT.

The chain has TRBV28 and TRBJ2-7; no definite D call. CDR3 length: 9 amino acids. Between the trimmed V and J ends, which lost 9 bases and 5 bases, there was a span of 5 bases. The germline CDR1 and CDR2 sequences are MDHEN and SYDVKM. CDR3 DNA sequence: TGTGCCAGTGTCAACGAGCAGTACTTC. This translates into CASVNEQYF.

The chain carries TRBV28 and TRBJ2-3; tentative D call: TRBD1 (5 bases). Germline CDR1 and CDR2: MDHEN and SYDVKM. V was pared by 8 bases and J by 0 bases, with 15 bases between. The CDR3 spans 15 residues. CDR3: CASSRQILSTDTQYF. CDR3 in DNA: TGTGCCAGCTCTAGACAGATACTTAGCACAGATACGCAGTATTTT.

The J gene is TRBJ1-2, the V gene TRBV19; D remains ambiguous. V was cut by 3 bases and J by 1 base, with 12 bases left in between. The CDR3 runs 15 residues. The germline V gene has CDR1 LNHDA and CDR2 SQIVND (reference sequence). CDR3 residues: CASSMEQRVNYGYTF. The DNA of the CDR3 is TGTGCCAGTAGTATGGAACAGAGGGTTAACTATGGCTACACCTTC. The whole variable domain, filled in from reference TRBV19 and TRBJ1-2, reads DGGITQSPKYLFRKEGQNVTLSCEQNLNHDAMYWYRQDPGQGLRLIYYSQIVNDFQKGDIAEGYSVSREKKESFPLTVTSAQKNPTAFYLCASSMEQRVNYGYTFGSGTRLTVV.

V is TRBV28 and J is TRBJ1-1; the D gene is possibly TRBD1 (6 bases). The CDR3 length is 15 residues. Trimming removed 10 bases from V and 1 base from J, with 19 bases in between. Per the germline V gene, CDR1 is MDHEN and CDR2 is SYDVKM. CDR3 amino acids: CATRRGATGNTEAFF. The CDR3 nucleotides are TGTGCCACCCGTCGGGGGGCGACGGGGAACACTGAAGCTTTCTTT.

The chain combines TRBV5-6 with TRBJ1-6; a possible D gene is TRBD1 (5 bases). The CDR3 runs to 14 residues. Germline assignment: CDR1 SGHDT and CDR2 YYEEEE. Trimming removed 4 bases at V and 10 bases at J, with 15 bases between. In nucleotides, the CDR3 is TGTGCCAGCAGCCCCCGGGGGTTTGACTCACCCCTCCACTTT. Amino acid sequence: CASSPRGFDSPLHF.